This TCR beta chain was identified in a study of vaccination and CD4 T cells after COVID-19. Broader study findings: Spike mono-reactivity marked 304 of 307 vaccine-specific clones in convalescent patients.

With the Oncomine TCR Beta short-read assay, DNA from cultured CD4+ T cells was sequenced. TCRdb re-derived calls from the PCR reads in MiXCR, one entry per CDR3 protein. This sample has 9,500 to 15,000 distinct CDR3 sequences, with roughly half found just once. Treatment reported: roughly 10-day PBMC culture with coronavirus spike peptide pools or control peptides (ViraFEST assay). ViraFEST enlarged antigen-specific T cell populations with peptide pools and afterwards sequenced TCRs. Per well, 1.5 million to 2.5 million PBMCs were cultured in the presence of about 10 IU/ml IL-2 and 9.5 to 10 ug/ml peptide pools. The CDR3 length is 14 residues. Trimming removed 1 base from V and 9 bases from J; junction bases left unmatched: 5. Germline V gives CDR1 SGHNT, CDR2 YENEEA. Worth noting for this clonotype: Its antigen is unidentified.

The chain joins TRBV11-3 to TRBJ2-1, with 8 positions matching TRBD2. This TCR derives from a human donor who had recovered from COVID-19. Sequenced sample: CD4+ T cells from blood, cultured in vitro. CDR3 nucleotides: TGTGCCAGCAGCTTAGCCGGGGGGGCCGGTGAGCAGTTCTTC. As protein: CASSLAGGAGEQFF.